This T cell receptor beta chain was captured in a study of blood T cell repertoires in COVID-19. The overall study: There were acute and convalescent COVID-19 samples, and they came from the United States, Italy and Spain.

In germline, CDR1 is SGHAT, CDR2 FQNNGV. This CDR3 has 13 residues. The V end was cut by 5 bases, the J end by 5 bases, with 10 bases between. Repertoires were generated with immunoSEQ multiplex PCR, while TCRdb's copy carries only in-frame clones and drops some. The table has tens of thousands of clones, over 70% seen once. The TCR comes from a man at least 80 years old with active or convalescent COVID-19. The chain employs TRBV11-2 and TRBJ1-5; no definite D call. Sequences were obtained from peripheral blood. CDR3 sequence (DNA): TGTGCCAGCAGCCCCCGCCCGGATCAGCCCCAGCATTTT. This translates into CASSPRPDQPQHF.